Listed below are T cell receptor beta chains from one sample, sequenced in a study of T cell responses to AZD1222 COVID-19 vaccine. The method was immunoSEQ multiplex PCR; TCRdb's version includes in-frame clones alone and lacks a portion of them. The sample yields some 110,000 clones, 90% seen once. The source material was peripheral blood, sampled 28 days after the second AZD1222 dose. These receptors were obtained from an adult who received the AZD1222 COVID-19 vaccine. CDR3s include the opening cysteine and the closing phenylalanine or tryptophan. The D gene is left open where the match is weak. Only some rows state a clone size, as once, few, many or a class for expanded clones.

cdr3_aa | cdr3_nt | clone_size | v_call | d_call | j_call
CASSQGSSPLHF | TGTGCCAGCAGCCAAGGGAGTTCACCCCTCCACTTT | . | TRBV3-1/TRBV3-2 | . | TRBJ1-6
CASSLYGEQPQHF | TGTGCCAGCAGCTTATACGGCGAGCAGCCCCAGCATTTT | . | TRBV7-9 | . | TRBJ1-5
CASSGTGRPNYGYTF | TGTGCCAGTAGTGGCACAGGTCGCCCTAACTATGGCTACACCTTC | . | TRBV19 | . | TRBJ1-2
CASSQDHIGEQYF | TGTGCCAGCAGCCAAGACCATATCGGCGAGCAGTACTTC | . | TRBV14 | . | TRBJ2-7
CASSWGNDGYTF | TGTGCCAGCAGCTGGGGGAACGATGGCTACACCTTC | . | TRBV5-4 | . | TRBJ1-2
CASSLVGTQETQYF | TGTGCTAGCAGCTTAGTCGGGACACAGGAGACCCAGTACTTC | . | TRBV7-7 | . | TRBJ2-5
CASSPAAGGQYF | TGTGCCAGTAGTCCGGCGGCGGGAGGGCAGTACTTC | . | TRBV19 | TRBD2 | TRBJ2-7
CASSLTPGQGYEQYF | TGTGCCAGCAGTTTGACCCCGGGACAGGGCTACGAGCAGTACTTC | . | TRBV27 | TRBD1 | TRBJ2-7
CASSPQVAEAFF | TGTGCCAGCAGTCCCCAGGTTGCTGAAGCTTTCTTT | . | TRBV2 | . | TRBJ1-1
CASSSPGQGKDGYTF | TGTGCCAGCAGTTCACCGGGACAGGGGAAGGATGGCTACACCTTC | . | TRBV27 | TRBD1 | TRBJ1-2
CASRSGGLYNEQFF | TGTGCCAGCAGGAGCGGGGGACTCTACAATGAGCAGTTCTTC | . | TRBV27 | TRBD2 | TRBJ2-1
CASSDRGELFF | TGTGCCAGTAGTGATCGCGGGGAGCTGTTTTTT | . | TRBV19 | . | TRBJ2-2
CASSLSSGRPYEQYF | TGTGCCAGCAGTTTGTCCTCGGGACGACCCTACGAGCAGTACTTC | few | TRBV6-2/TRBV6-3 | . | TRBJ2-7
CASIGEGSYEQYF | TGTGCCAGCATAGGCGAAGGCTCCTACGAGCAGTACTTC | . | TRBV6-5 | . | TRBJ2-7
CASSQDHMRAFF | TGTGCCAGCAGCCAAGATCACATGAGGGCTTTCTTT | . | TRBV3-1/TRBV3-2 | . | TRBJ1-1
CASYKEGVYTF | TGTGCCAGCTACAAGGAGGGGGTCTACACCTTC | . | TRBV9 | . | TRBJ1-2
CASSQDRGSYSYNEQFF | TGCGCCAGCAGCCAAGATAGGGGGAGCTACTCCTACAATGAGCAGTTCTTC | medium-sized | TRBV4-3 | . | TRBJ2-1
CASSLEGQGRYYEQYF | TGTGCCAGCAGCTTAGAGGGACAGGGCCGCTACTACGAGCAGTACTTC | . | TRBV11-2 | TRBD1 | TRBJ2-7
CASRENTEAFF | TGTGCCAGCAGGGAGAACACTGAAGCTTTCTTT | once | TRBV5-4 | . | TRBJ1-1
CASSLKAGDSFSGANVLTF | TGTGCCAGCAGCTTAAAGGCCGGGGACAGCTTCTCTGGGGCCAACGTCCTGACTTTC | . | TRBV7-3 | TRBD1 | TRBJ2-6
CASSLPVATGGRNSYYEQYF | TGTGCCAGCAGCTTACCTGTAGCTACAGGGGGAAGAAACTCGTACTACGAGCAGTACTTC | . | TRBV5-4 | TRBD1 | TRBJ2-7
CASTPQGGNQETQYF | TGTGCCAGCACCCCCCAGGGGGGGAACCAAGAGACCCAGTACTTC | . | TRBV6-5 | . | TRBJ2-5
CASSMSRTSGVFYEQYF | TGTGCCAGTAGTATGTCCCGGACTAGCGGGGTGTTCTACGAGCAGTACTTC | once | TRBV19 | TRBD2 | TRBJ2-7
CASSLRGYTNEKLFF | TGTGCCAGCAGCCTCCGTGGGTACACTAATGAAAAACTGTTTTTT | . | TRBV5-8 | . | TRBJ1-4
CATRAAGGGVVPLHF | TGTGCCACCCGAGCCGCCGGAGGCGGGGTTGTACCCCTCCACTTT | . | TRBV15 | . | TRBJ1-6
CASSEFGAYEKLFF | TGTGCCAGCAGTGAATTTGGGGCTTATGAAAAACTGTTTTTT | . | TRBV25-1 | . | TRBJ1-4
CSVGGQGDEKLFF | TGCAGCGTTGGGGGACAGGGGGATGAAAAACTGTTTTTT | . | TRBV29-1 | TRBD1 | TRBJ1-4
CASSQGDRAADTQYF | TGCGCCAGCAGCCAAGGAGACAGGGCCGCAGATACGCAGTATTTT | . | TRBV4-3 | TRBD1 | TRBJ2-3
CASSPANGNTEAFF | TGTGCCAGCTCACCAGCGAACGGAAACACTGAAGCTTTCTTT | . | TRBV18 | . | TRBJ1-1
CASSSQNPNTEAFF | TGTGCCAGCAGCAGCCAGAACCCGAACACTGAAGCTTTCTTT | once | TRBV7-9 | . | TRBJ1-1
CASSVGGARDNQPQHF | TGTGCCAGCAGCGTAGGGGGGGCTAGGGACAATCAGCCCCAGCATTTT | . | TRBV9 | . | TRBJ1-5